This is a list of T cell receptor beta chains from one sample in a study of cytomegalovirus exposure and HLA in healthy donors. The protocol was immunoSEQ multiplex PCR, while the TCRdb copy is restricted to in-frame clones and leaves out a portion. The repertoire holds about 150,000 clones, about a tenth seen once, with approximately 1.8% in the top ten. What was sequenced was PBMCs. These receptors were collected from a male donor in good health and CMV-seronegative. Each CDR3 is given with its conserved first and last residue. D genes are given only for firm matches.

d_call v_call cdr3_aa
TRBD2 TRBV2 CASSEGLAGGYNEQFF
- TRBV7-2 CASSLESVGTDTQYF
TRBD1 TRBV7-9 CASSSGQGNTGELFF
- TRBV5-5 CASSPAYGQGYGYTF
- TRBV9 CASRGAPCPWSNQPQHF
TRBD1 TRBV10-3 CAIPQGTENTGELFF
- TRBV5-1 CASSPARWAGELFF
- TRBV10-3 CAISRGAELYEQYF
- TRBV7-2 CASSLGTASGNTIYF
- TRBV6-1 CASSLKGGTEAFF
- TRBV28 CASSPYTGWTDTQYF
TRBD1 TRBV7-3 CASSLDRGGTEAFF
- TRBV21-1 CASSKEYRGHRPQHF